A selection of T cell receptor beta chains follows, all from one sample in a study of T cell responses to AZD1222 COVID-19 vaccine. The assay was immunoSEQ multiplex PCR, and TCRdb's table has in-frame clones only and misses some. The table includes approximately 110,000 clones, around 86% detected once. Source: peripheral blood, taken on day 0 of AZD1222 vaccination. These receptors all stem from an adult in good health. Each CDR3 is given with its conserved first and last residue. A D gene is named only where the DNA matches it firmly. The size entry is marked missing in some rows and otherwise reads once, few, many or a size class.

TRBV2,-,-,TRBJ2-7,CASGTYEQYF,TGTGCCAGCGGGACCTACGAGCAGTACTTC
TRBV7-8,-,-,TRBJ1-5,CASSPGRNQPQHF,TGTGCCAGCAGCCCAGGACGCAATCAGCCCCAGCATTTT
TRBV30,-,-,TRBJ2-6,CAWSRAWSSGANVLTF,TGTGCCTGGAGTAGGGCCTGGTCCTCTGGGGCCAACGTCCTGACTTTC
TRBV5-4,TRBD1,-,TRBJ1-1,CASNPGTGNTEAFF,TGTGCCAGCAACCCCGGGACAGGGAACACTGAAGCTTTCTTT
TRBV10-1,TRBD2,-,TRBJ2-3,CASSEGGLNTDTQYF,TGCGCCAGCAGTGAGGGGGGACTAAACACAGATACGCAGTATTTT
TRBV20-1,-,few,TRBJ1-2,CSAQGDYGYTF,TGCAGTGCCCAGGGCGACTATGGCTACACCTTC
TRBV3-1/TRBV3-2,-,-,TRBJ2-7,CASSPPSRAYEQYF,TGTGCCAGCAGCCCCCCCAGCCGGGCTTACGAGCAGTACTTC
TRBV12-3/TRBV12-4,TRBD1,-,TRBJ1-2,CASSFSGGGGYTF,TGTGCCAGCAGTTTCTCAGGGGGAGGAGGCTACACCTTC
TRBV14,-,few,TRBJ2-7,CASSQVYPEQYF,TGTGCCAGCAGCCAAGTTTATCCCGAGCAGTACTTC
TRBV30,TRBD1,-,TRBJ2-7,CAWTRPGGNSYEQYF,TGTGCCTGGACCCGCCCAGGGGGAAACTCCTACGAGCAGTACTTC
TRBV11-2,TRBD2,-,TRBJ2-5,CASSPENGGAGETQYF,TGTGCCAGCAGCCCCGAAAACGGGGGGGCCGGGGAGACCCAGTACTTC
TRBV11-3,TRBD1,-,TRBJ2-2,CASSPRTGGAGGELFF,TGTGCCAGCAGCCCCAGGACAGGGGGCGCGGGCGGGGAGCTGTTTTTT
TRBV5-4,-,-,TRBJ1-1,CASSQTTGSTEAFF,TGTGCCAGCAGCCAAACTACAGGGAGCACTGAAGCTTTCTTT